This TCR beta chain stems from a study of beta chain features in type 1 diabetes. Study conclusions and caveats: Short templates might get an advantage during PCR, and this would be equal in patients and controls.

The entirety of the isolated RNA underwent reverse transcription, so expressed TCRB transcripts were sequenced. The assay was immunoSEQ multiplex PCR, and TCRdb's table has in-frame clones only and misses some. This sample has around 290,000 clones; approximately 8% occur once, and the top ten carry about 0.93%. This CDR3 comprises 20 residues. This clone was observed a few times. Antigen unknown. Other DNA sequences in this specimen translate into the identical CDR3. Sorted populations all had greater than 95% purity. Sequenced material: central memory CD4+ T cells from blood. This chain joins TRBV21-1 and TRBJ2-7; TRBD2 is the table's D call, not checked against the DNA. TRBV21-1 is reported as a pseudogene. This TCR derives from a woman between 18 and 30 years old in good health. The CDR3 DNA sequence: TGCGCCAGCAGCAAAGATACACTTCCGAGGGTGCAGCGGGCGTCCTACGAGCAGTACTTC. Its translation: CASSKDTLPRVQRASYEQYF.